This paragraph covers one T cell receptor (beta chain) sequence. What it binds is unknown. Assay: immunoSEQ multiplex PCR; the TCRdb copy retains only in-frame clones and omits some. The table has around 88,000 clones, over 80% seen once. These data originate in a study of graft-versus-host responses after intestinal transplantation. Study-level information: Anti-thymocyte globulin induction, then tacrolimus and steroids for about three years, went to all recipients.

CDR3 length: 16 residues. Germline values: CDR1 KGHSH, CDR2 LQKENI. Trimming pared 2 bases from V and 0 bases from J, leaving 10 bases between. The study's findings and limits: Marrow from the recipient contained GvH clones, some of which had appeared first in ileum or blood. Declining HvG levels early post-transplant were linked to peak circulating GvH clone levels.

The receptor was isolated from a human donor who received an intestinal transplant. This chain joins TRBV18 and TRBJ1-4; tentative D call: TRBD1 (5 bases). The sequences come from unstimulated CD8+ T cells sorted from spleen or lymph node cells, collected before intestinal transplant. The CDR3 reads CASSPRQTATNEKLFF. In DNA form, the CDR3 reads TGTGCCAGCTCACCAAGACAGACCGCAACTAATGAAAAACTGTTTTTT.